The source of this T cell receptor (beta chain) is a study of regulatory T cells in long-lasting Graves disease. Study at large: Graves' patients (newly diagnosed) had been on antithyroid drugs under 3 months.

The CDR3 length is 16 residues. V lost 4 bases to trimming and J lost 1 base; unmatched junction nucleotides: 6. CDR1 is LGHNA and CDR2 is YSLEER in the germline V gene. Broader study findings: Newly diagnosed disease favored TRBV20-1 and TRBJ2-1 over persistent disease. Persistent Graves' patients showed less TCR diversity than newly diagnosed ones.

Researchers made TCR beta libraries by using iRepertoire HTBI primers and running Arm-PCR on CDR3 regions. TCRdb re-analysed the multiplex PCR reads in MiXCR, keeping a single row per CDR3 protein. The sample yields some 410,000 distinct CDR3 sequences, about a sixth seen once. As concerns this clonotype: Its specificity is not known.

Time point of the sample: newly diagnosed GD, antithyroid drugs for less than 3 months. PBMC RNA served as the TCR library source. This sample also appeared in a second study, on T cells in Graves' hyperthyroidism and ophthalmopathy. From that report: An initial round of RT-PCR targeting the TCR CDR3 relied on the HTBI primer set.

This rearrangement joins TRBV4-3 to TRBJ2-5; 10 nucleotides align to TRBD2. The receptor was isolated from a young woman with Graves disease. Sequences were derived from peripheral blood mononuclear cells (PBMCs), sampled at new diagnosis, from a patient treated with antithyroid drugs. As DNA, the CDR3 is TGCGCCAGCAGCCTTTCGACTAGCGGGCCCCAAGAGACCCAGTACTTC. Its translation is CASSLSTSGPQETQYF.